These T cell receptor beta chains were read from a single sample in a study of early T cells in non-severe SARS-CoV-2 infection. TCRdb used MiXCR to reprocess the 5' RACE reads, holding one entry per CDR3 protein. The sample includes approximately 80,000 distinct CDR3 sequences, about an eighth of them seen just once. Sequences were obtained from whole blood. These receptors all stem from an adult who was a healthcare worker with PCR-confirmed SARS-CoV-2 infection or an uninfected control (not recorded which). The CDR3 runs from the conserved cysteine through the conserved F or W. D genes are given only for firm matches. Part of the rows lack a size; the others show once, few, many or a class for expanded clones.

cdr3_aa: CASSPQDNYGYTF; cdr3_nt: TGTGCCAGCAGCCCCCAGGATAACTATGGCTACACCTTC; j_call: TRBJ1-2; clone_size: NA; v_call: TRBV11-2; d_call: NA
cdr3_aa: CASRLAGGPNEQFF; cdr3_nt: TGTGCCAGCAGACTAGCGGGAGGGCCCAATGAGCAGTTCTTC; j_call: TRBJ2-1; clone_size: NA; v_call: TRBV6-6; d_call: TRBD2
cdr3_aa: CAWSVRQGERGYTF; cdr3_nt: TGTGCCTGGAGTGTAAGACAGGGAGAGAGGGGCTACACCTTC; j_call: TRBJ1-2; clone_size: NA; v_call: TRBV30; d_call: TRBD1
cdr3_aa: CASTREVKASGSEGGYNEQFF; cdr3_nt: TGTGCCAGCACCCGCGAGGTAAAAGCTAGCGGGAGCGAAGGGGGCTACAATGAGCAGTTCTTC; j_call: TRBJ2-1; clone_size: few; v_call: TRBV7-3; d_call: TRBD2
cdr3_aa: CASSSDRVNEQFF; cdr3_nt: TGTGCCAGCAGTTCCGACAGGGTCAATGAGCAGTTCTTC; j_call: TRBJ2-1; clone_size: NA; v_call: TRBV6-5; d_call: TRBD1
cdr3_aa: CVSFASGPKGTDTQYF; cdr3_nt: TGTGTCAGCTTCGCTAGCGGCCCAAAGGGCACAGATACGCAGTATTTT; j_call: TRBJ2-3; clone_size: NA; v_call: TRBV6-4; d_call: TRBD2
cdr3_aa: CASGTFGTSQETQYF; cdr3_nt: TGTGCCAGCGGTACCTTTGGGACTAGCCAAGAGACCCAGTACTTC; j_call: TRBJ2-5; clone_size: NA; v_call: TRBV9; d_call: TRBD2
cdr3_aa: CSASSGTGYEQYF; cdr3_nt: TGCAGCGCAAGTAGCGGGACGGGGTACGAGCAGTACTTC; j_call: TRBJ2-7; clone_size: medium-sized; v_call: TRBV29-1; d_call: TRBD2
cdr3_aa: CASTPDRNLGETQYF; cdr3_nt: TGTGCCAGCACCCCGGACAGGAACTTGGGTGAGACCCAGTACTTC; j_call: TRBJ2-5; clone_size: few; v_call: TRBV7-7; d_call: TRBD1
cdr3_aa: CASSLEWEDTLLPKNIQYF; cdr3_nt: TGTGCCAGCAGCTTAGAGTGGGAGGACACCCTCCTTCCAAAAAACATTCAGTACTTC; j_call: TRBJ2-4; clone_size: NA; v_call: TRBV11-3; d_call: NA
cdr3_aa: CSAPRSSAISYEQYF; cdr3_nt: TGCAGTGCACCCAGGTCTAGCGCTATTTCCTACGAGCAGTACTTC; j_call: TRBJ2-7; clone_size: few; v_call: TRBV20-1; d_call: NA
cdr3_aa: CASSVGGSTTGELFF; cdr3_nt: TGTGCCAGCAGCGTGGGGGGCTCGACCACCGGGGAGCTGTTTTTT; j_call: TRBJ2-2; clone_size: NA; v_call: TRBV9; d_call: NA
cdr3_aa: CSLEEGRTDTQYF; cdr3_nt: TGCAGCCTTGAAGAAGGCCGCACAGATACGCAGTATTTT; j_call: TRBJ2-3; clone_size: few; v_call: TRBV29-1; d_call: NA
cdr3_aa: CASSPQGGVYNEQFF; cdr3_nt: TGCGCCAGCAGCCCCCAAGGGGGGGTTTACAATGAGCAGTTCTTC; j_call: TRBJ2-1; clone_size: many; v_call: TRBV5-1; d_call: NA
cdr3_aa: CASSLTGHYNEQFF; cdr3_nt: TGTGCCAGCAGCTTAACGGGACACTACAATGAGCAGTTCTTC; j_call: TRBJ2-1; clone_size: NA; v_call: TRBV7-2; d_call: NA
cdr3_aa: CATSDSGTDTTEAFF; cdr3_nt: TGTGCCACCAGTGACTCCGGGACGGACACCACTGAAGCTTTCTTT; j_call: TRBJ1-1; clone_size: medium-sized; v_call: TRBV24-1; d_call: NA
cdr3_aa: CSVGKGTSGSGEQFF; cdr3_nt: TGCAGCGTTGGGAAGGGGACTAGCGGGAGTGGTGAGCAGTTCTTC; j_call: TRBJ2-1; clone_size: many; v_call: TRBV29-1; d_call: TRBD2